This T cell receptor beta chain originates from a study of CD8 T cells in ankylosing spondylitis. Study-level points and caveats: A TCR beta motif of fewer than ten highly homologous variants seemed to mark ankylosing spondylitis blood. It was reported that disease-linked clones were significantly enriched in matched ankylosing spondylitis synovial fluid. Disease-linked clones displayed a CD8+ phenotype and appeared relatively rarely in peripheral blood. Past research had described some motif variants in reactive arthritis synovial fluid and blood.

TCRdb passed the 5' RACE reads through MiXCR, listing each CDR3 protein once. Of 200,000 to 250,000 distinct CDR3 sequences in the sample, about 16% were seen once. CDR1 is MGHRA and CDR2 is YSYEKL in the germline V gene. CDR3 length equals 15 residues. The V segment lost 5 bases and the J segment 4 bases; nucleotides outside the gene matches: 10. With regard to this clonotype: Its cognate antigen is unknown.

The chain combines TRBV4-1 with TRBJ2-7; 8 bases fit TRBD2. Material for sequencing was blood, either unsorted or a sorted T cell fraction (not recorded which). This receptor was identified in a male donor with ankylosing spondylitis. The CDR3 reads CASSETGGGWYEQYF. CDR3 nucleotide sequence: TGCGCCAGCAGCGAAACGGGGGGGGGATGGTACGAGCAGTACTTC.